This paragraph reports one T cell receptor (beta chain). Its antigen is as yet unknown. Focal radiation and CTLA-4 blockade (ipilimumab) were tested in chemo-refractory metastatic non-small-cell lung cancer patients. The assay was immunoSEQ multiplex PCR, and TCRdb's table has in-frame clones only and misses some. This sample has approximately 85,000 clones, with about four fifths found just once. This entry is derived from a study of radiotherapy plus CTLA-4 blockade in lung cancer. With 1 base removed from V and 0 bases from J, the gap between germline ends came to 14 bases. CDR1 is SGHNT, CDR2 YYREEE, per germline (reference sequence). The CDR3 has 16 residues. The study's findings and limits: Alongside interferon-beta, early blood T cell clone dynamics were reportedly the best predictor of response.

Sequenced material: peripheral blood, taken from a patient treated with radiotherapy plus ipilimumab. This TCR was recovered from a human donor with non-small cell lung cancer that progressed on radiotherapy plus ipilimumab. The rearrangement joins TRBV5-4 to TRBJ2-7, with D perhaps TRBD2 (6 bases). The CDR3 DNA sequence: TGTGCCAGCAGCTTGAAAGGACGGGGACTCTCCTACGAGCAGTACTTC. Amino acids: CASSLKGRGLSYEQYF.